Listed below are T cell receptor beta chains from one sample, sequenced in a study of T-cell memory formation after mild COVID-19. A single record per CDR3 protein comes from TCRdb applying MiXCR to the 5' RACE reads. The sample has about 200,000 distinct CDR3 sequences; about 18% are singletons. The sequenced sample consisted of PBMCs or a T cell subset sorted from them (not recorded which). The source of these receptors is an adult woman who had mild COVID-19 (a few samples of this study predate the infection). Cell type and time point are not known. CDR3s include the opening cysteine and the closing phenylalanine or tryptophan. A D gene is named only where the DNA matches it firmly. Expanded clones are given a class, and other clones once, few, many or no size at all.

>TRBV4-1|TRBJ2-7|TRBD2|NA
TGCGCCAGCAGCTTTCGGCCGGGACTAGAGGCAGGCGAGCAGTACTTC
CASSFRPGLEAGEQYF
>TRBV18|TRBJ1-4|NA|NA
TGTGCCAGCTCACCACGAGAGAGTAATGAAAAACTGTTTTTT
CASSPRESNEKLFF
>TRBV30|TRBJ1-2|NA|NA
TGTGCCTGGAGTGTCCTCCAGGGGTATGGCTACACCTTC
CAWSVLQGYGYTF
>TRBV14|TRBJ2-1|NA|NA
TGTGCCAGCAGCAGTGGACTGCCCGCCTACAATGAGCAGTTCTTC
CASSSGLPAYNEQFF
>TRBV24-1|TRBJ2-7|TRBD2|few
TGTGCCACCAGTGAAACTAGCGGGGGCTCCTACGAGCAGTACTTC
CATSETSGGSYEQYF
>TRBV30|TRBJ2-1|NA|NA
TGTGCCTGGAGTGTATTGGACGAGCAGTTCTTC
CAWSVLDEQFF
>TRBV5-8|TRBJ2-4|NA|NA
TGTGCCAGCAGAACAGGGGACTTTTCCAAAAACATTCAGTACTTC
CASRTGDFSKNIQYF
>TRBV7-2|TRBJ1-4|TRBD1|many
TGTGCCAGCAGCGCGGGGGACAGAACTAATGAAAAACTGTTTTTT
CASSAGDRTNEKLFF
>TRBV2|TRBJ2-7|TRBD1|NA
TGTGCCAGCAGTGAAGCCCAGGGGGCGGTTTACGAGCAGTACTTC
CASSEAQGAVYEQYF
>TRBV18|TRBJ1-1|NA|few
TGTGCCAGCTCCCACTCTGGACTCGCCACTGAAGCTTTCTTT
CASSHSGLATEAFF
>TRBV6-1|TRBJ2-5|TRBD1|few
TGTGCCAGCAGTGAAACACAGGGGGGAGAGACCCAGTACTTC
CASSETQGGETQYF
>TRBV4-3|TRBJ2-1|TRBD2|few
TGCGCCAGCAGCCCTGGGCTAGCGGGTTTCAGTGAGCAGTTCTTC
CASSPGLAGFSEQFF
>TRBV6-2/TRBV6-3|TRBJ2-3|TRBD2|NA
TGTGCCAGCAGTGGTGGAGCGGGGACCACAGATACGCAGTATTTT
CASSGGAGTTDTQYF
>TRBV11-3|TRBJ2-7|NA|few
TGTGCCAGCAGTAGGGGGGAAATAGACGAGCAGTACTTC
CASSRGEIDEQYF
>TRBV27|TRBJ1-2|NA|NA
TGTGCCAGCAGCGGCTCGACGGGGAAATCTAACTATGGCTACACCTTC
CASSGSTGKSNYGYTF
>TRBV5-1|TRBJ1-2|TRBD1|few
TGCGCCAGCAGCGCGGACCCGGGACAGTTCTATGGCTACACCTTC
CASSADPGQFYGYTF
>TRBV15|TRBJ2-3|NA|few
TGTGCCACCAGCAGAGAGGGGGTGGATCACACAGATACGCAGTATTTT
CATSREGVDHTDTQYF
>TRBV11-2|TRBJ2-1|TRBD2|NA
TGTGCCAGCAGCTTAGTTAGCGGGGGGTTCCACTACAATGAGCAGTTCTTC
CASSLVSGGFHYNEQFF
>TRBV20-1|TRBJ1-1|NA|many
TGCAGTGCAACAGGCAGGGACACTGAAGCTTTCTTT
CSATGRDTEAFF
>TRBV7-9|TRBJ1-5|TRBD1|few
TGTGCCAGCAGCCCCGACAGGGGCGGTCAGCCCCAGCATTTT
CASSPDRGGQPQHF
>TRBV18|TRBJ2-4|NA|NA
TGTGCCAGCTCACCGTCAGGCGTGGGGGAAAACATTCAGTACTTC
CASSPSGVGENIQYF
>TRBV27|TRBJ2-1|NA|few
TGTGCCAGCAGTTTTCAGCGACGCTCCTACAATGAGCAGTTCTTC
CASSFQRRSYNEQFF
>TRBV5-1|TRBJ2-5|NA|NA
TGCGCCAGCAGCCCGGCCGGGGGCGAAGAGACCCAGTACTTC
CASSPAGGEETQYF
>TRBV12-3/TRBV12-4|TRBJ1-5|NA|NA
TGTGCCAGCAAGGGCGGGATGAATCAGCCCCAGCATTTT
CASKGGMNQPQHF
>TRBV12-3/TRBV12-4|TRBJ1-1|NA|NA
TGTGCCAGCAGTTTAGGGTGGGGCGGCGCTGAAGCTTTCTTT
CASSLGWGGAEAFF
>TRBV10-3|TRBJ2-1|NA|few
TGTGCCATCAGCTCGAACAATGAGCAGTTCTTC
CAISSNNEQFF
>TRBV12-3/TRBV12-4|TRBJ1-3|NA|many
TGTGCCAGTATGGAATTTTCTGGAAACACCATATATTTT
CASMEFSGNTIYF
>TRBV5-8|TRBJ2-1|NA|NA
TGTGCCAGCAGCTTTAGTGAGGGTTATGAGCAGTTCTTC
CASSFSEGYEQFF
>TRBV2|TRBJ2-1|NA|NA
TGTGCCAGCAGTGTCCGAGGGGCTGGGTCCTACAATGAGCAGTTCTTC
CASSVRGAGSYNEQFF
>TRBV12-3/TRBV12-4|TRBJ2-7|NA|few
TGTGCCAGCAGTAGGTTCCCTTCATCCTACGAGCAGTACTTC
CASSRFPSSYEQYF
>TRBV13|TRBJ1-1|NA|NA
TGTGCCAGCAGCCGAGACAGGACTGAAGCTTTCTTT
CASSRDRTEAFF
>TRBV5-5|TRBJ1-3|NA|few
TGTGCCAGCAGCTTGGTGTCCCAAGTGCGTAGGGGAAACACCATATATTTT
CASSLVSQVRRGNTIYF
>TRBV3-1|TRBJ1-1|TRBD1|NA
TGTGCCAGCAGCCTCGGACAGGGGGCCTTGAGCACTGAAGCTTTCTTT
CASSLGQGALSTEAFF
>TRBV12-5|TRBJ2-1|NA|NA
TGTGCTAGTGGCATGGCCGGGACCTACAATGAGCAGTTCTTC
CASGMAGTYNEQFF
>TRBV20-1|TRBJ2-1|NA|few
TGCAGTGCTAGAGATCGCCTAGCGCCCAATGAGCAGTTCTTC
CSARDRLAPNEQFF
>TRBV6-6|TRBJ2-7|TRBD2|few
TGTGCCAGCAGTTACTCCGCCATGGCTAGCGGAAGCTCCTACGAGCAGTACTTC
CASSYSAMASGSSYEQYF
>TRBV9|TRBJ2-3|NA|NA
TGTGCCAGCAGCGCCGGCAGAGCCGGTAGCACAGATACGCAGTATTTT
CASSAGRAGSTDTQYF
>TRBV5-1|TRBJ2-6|NA|few
TGCGCCAGCAGCTTGGACTCTGGGGCCAACGTCCTGACTTTC
CASSLDSGANVLTF
>TRBV12-3/TRBV12-4|TRBJ1-2|NA|many
TGTGCCAGCAGTCAGAACAACTATGGCTACACCTTC
CASSQNNYGYTF
>TRBV5-1|TRBJ1-5|NA|NA
TGCGCCAGCAGCTTGGAGAGGGGTCAGCCCCAGCATTTT
CASSLERGQPQHF
>TRBV24-1|TRBJ2-1|NA|NA
TGTGCCACTTTGATCGAAGATGAGCAGTTCTTC
CATLIEDEQFF
>TRBV7-8|TRBJ1-5|NA|few
TGTGCCAGCAGCTTAATTTATTCGGGGGTGTATCAGCCCCAGCATTTT
CASSLIYSGVYQPQHF
>TRBV7-2|TRBJ2-3|TRBD2|NA
TGTGCCAGCAGCCACCTAGCGGGAGGAAGCACAGATACGCAGTATTTT
CASSHLAGGSTDTQYF